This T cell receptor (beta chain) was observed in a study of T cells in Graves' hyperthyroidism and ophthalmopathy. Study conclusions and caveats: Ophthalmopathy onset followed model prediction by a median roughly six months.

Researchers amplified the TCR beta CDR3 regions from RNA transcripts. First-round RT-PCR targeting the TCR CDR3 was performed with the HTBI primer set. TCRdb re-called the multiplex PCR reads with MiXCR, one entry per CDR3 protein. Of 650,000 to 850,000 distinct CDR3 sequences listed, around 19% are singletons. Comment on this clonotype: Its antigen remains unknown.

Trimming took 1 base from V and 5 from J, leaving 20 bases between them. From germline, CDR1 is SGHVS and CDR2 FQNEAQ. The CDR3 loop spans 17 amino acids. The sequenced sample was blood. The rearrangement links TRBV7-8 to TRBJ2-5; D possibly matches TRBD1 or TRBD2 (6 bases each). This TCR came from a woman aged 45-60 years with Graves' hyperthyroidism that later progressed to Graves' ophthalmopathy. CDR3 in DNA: TGTGCCAGCAGCTTAGGGGGACAACCACGGAGGGGGGAGACCCAGTACTTC. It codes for CASSLGGQPRRGETQYF.